This TCR beta chain was observed in a study of blood T cell repertoires in COVID-19. The assay was immunoSEQ multiplex PCR, and TCRdb's table has in-frame clones only and misses some. The sample consists of 200,000 to 300,000 clones, 75% to 90% of them appearing once. Germline assignment: CDR1 LGHNA and CDR2 YSLEER. The CDR3 length is 17 residues. J gave up 2 bases and V 0 bases, and 8 bases lay outside the gene matches. Source material: PBMCs or T cells enriched from blood (not recorded which). V usage is TRBV4-3 and J usage is TRBJ2-7; 9 nucleotides match TRBD2. The receptor comes from a man between 40 and 49 years old who had recovered from COVID-19. CDR3 amino acids: CASSQDPLVAGAYEQYF. The CDR3 DNA is TGCGCCAGCAGCCAAGATCCCTTAGTAGCGGGAGCCTACGAGCAGTACTTC.